This T cell receptor beta chain was found in a study of CD8+ T cells in alopecia areata. Study background: Tofacitinib administration to treated patients was oral, at 5 to 10 mg twice daily.

Study-level findings and limits: Normal skin contains resident alphabeta T cells, and these are also sequenced in scalp samples.

Following RNA extraction, reverse transcription yielded cDNA that acted as the sequencing template. Clones were read by immunoSEQ multiplex PCR, and TCRdb kept only the in-frame ones, dropping some. Of more than 95,000 clones in the sample, approximately 42% were seen once. Comments on this clone: Its specificity is not known.

As part of sample collection, lesional scalp punch biopsies and peripheral blood were taken from alopecia areata patients. V lost 0 bases and J 6 bases, leaving 12 bases between the germline ends. The CDR3 length is 15 residues. Germline-derived CDR1 and CDR2 are SEHNR and FQNEAQ (reference sequence). Sequencing input: CD4+ T cells sorted from blood. This receptor was identified in a human donor with alopecia areata. V and J are TRBV7-9 and TRBJ2-4; a weak D match, TRBD2 (6 bases). The CDR3: CASSLAGGGINIQYF. CDR3 nucleotide sequence: TGTGCCAGCAGCTTAGCGGGAGGTGGCATAAACATTCAGTACTTC.